This T cell receptor beta chain was observed in a study of Graves' ophthalmopathy and Graves' hyperthyroidism. Reliance was placed on clinical symptoms, serum thyroxine, TRAb, thyroid ultrasound and orbital computed tomography for diagnosis. Only a few counts were recorded for this clonotype. Its antigen is currently unknown. Amplified TCR beta CDR3 regions were obtained using RNA transcripts as template. Scientists carried out first-round RT-PCR using HTBI primers and then a second-round multiplex PCR. Each CDR3 protein is one row after TCRdb ran MiXCR on the multiplex PCR reads. The profile shows around 15,000 distinct CDR3 sequences, 46% of them singletons. Broader study findings: Distinction of ophthalmopathy from stable hyperthyroidism by a 13-signature model reached roughly 85% sensitivity and 81.08% specificity.

Sequencing input: peripheral blood. This TCR was recovered from a woman between 40 and 50 years old with stable Graves' hyperthyroidism.

The CDR3 loop reads CASSTGDSQKYF. The CDR3 DNA is TGTGCCAGCAGTACAGGGGACAGCCAGAAGTACTTC. The chain uses TRBV28 and TRBJ2-7; 7 bases map to TRBD1. The CDR3 is 12 residues long. CDR1 and CDR2 from the germline V gene are MDHEN and SYDVKM. V lost 5 bases and J lost 11; bases outside the gene matches: 9.